This T cell receptor beta chain appears in the sequencing data of a study of naive and memory T cell subsets. Findings and caveats of the study: Expression changes during T cell differentiation may affect RNA-based TCR counts.

This clonotype was seen a few times. No antigen is known for it. Both TRBC1 and TRBC2 were covered by a beta constant-region primer of two equimolar oligonucleotides. TCRdb independently ran MiXCR on the UMI-ligation and nested PCR reads; one entry per CDR3 protein. In the table there are 89,000 or so distinct CDR3 sequences, around 13% of which are singletons. Trimming at V came to 5 bases and at J to 4 bases, leaving 6 bases not matched to a gene. The CDR3 loop spans 14 amino acids. V is TRBV12-3 or TRBV12-4 and J is TRBJ2-7, with TRBD2 matching over 9 bases. The source of this sequence is a human donor in good health. What was sequenced was central memory CD4+ T cells from blood. DNA for the CDR3: TGTGCCAGCAGTCCTAGCGGGACCAGATACGAGCAGTACTTC. It is translated as CASSPSGTRYEQYF.